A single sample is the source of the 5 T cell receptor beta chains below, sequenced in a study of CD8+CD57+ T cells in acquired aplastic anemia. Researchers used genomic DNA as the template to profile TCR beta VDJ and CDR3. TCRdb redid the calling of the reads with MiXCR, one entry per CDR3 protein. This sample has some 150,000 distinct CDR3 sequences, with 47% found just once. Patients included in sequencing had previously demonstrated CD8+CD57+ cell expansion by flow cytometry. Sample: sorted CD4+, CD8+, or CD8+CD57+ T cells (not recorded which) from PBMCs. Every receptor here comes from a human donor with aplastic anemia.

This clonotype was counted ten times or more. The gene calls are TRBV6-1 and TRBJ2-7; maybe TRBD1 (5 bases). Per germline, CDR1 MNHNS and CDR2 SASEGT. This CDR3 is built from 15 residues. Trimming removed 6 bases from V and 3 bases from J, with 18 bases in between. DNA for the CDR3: TGTGCCAGCAGAATTCGTCAGGGAACCCTCTACGAGCAGTACTTC. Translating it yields CASRIRQGTLYEQYF.

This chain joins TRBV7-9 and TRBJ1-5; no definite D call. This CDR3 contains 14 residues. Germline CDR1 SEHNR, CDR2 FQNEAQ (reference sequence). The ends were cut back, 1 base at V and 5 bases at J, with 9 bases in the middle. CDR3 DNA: TGTGCCAGCAGCTTAGGTTCGACGGATCAGCCCCAGCATTTT. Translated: CASSLGSTDQPQHF.

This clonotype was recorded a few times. The CDR3 spells CSASNTYALTKTQYF. The CDR3 DNA follows: TGCAGTGCTAGCAACACATACGCGTTAACGAAGACCCAGTACTTC. The chain has TRBV20-1 and TRBJ2-5; no definite D call. Germline-derived CDR1 and CDR2 are DFQATT and SNEGSKA (reference sequence). V was shortened by 3 bases and J by 6 bases, with 20 bases between the two germline ends. The CDR3 totals 15 residues.

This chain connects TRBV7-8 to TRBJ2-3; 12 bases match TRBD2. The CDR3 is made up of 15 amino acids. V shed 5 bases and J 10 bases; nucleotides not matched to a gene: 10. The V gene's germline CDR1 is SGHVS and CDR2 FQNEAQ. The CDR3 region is CASSQLAGGHRPQYF. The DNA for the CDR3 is TGTGCCAGCAGCCAACTAGCGGGGGGCCATAGGCCGCAGTATTTT.

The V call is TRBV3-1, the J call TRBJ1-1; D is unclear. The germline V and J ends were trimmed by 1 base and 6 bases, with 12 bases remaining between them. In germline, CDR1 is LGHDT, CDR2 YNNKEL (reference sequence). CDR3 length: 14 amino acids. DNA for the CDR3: TGTGCCAGCAGCCAAGTCTCCCCAGGCTCTGAAGCTTTCTTT. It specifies CASSQVSPGSEAFF.